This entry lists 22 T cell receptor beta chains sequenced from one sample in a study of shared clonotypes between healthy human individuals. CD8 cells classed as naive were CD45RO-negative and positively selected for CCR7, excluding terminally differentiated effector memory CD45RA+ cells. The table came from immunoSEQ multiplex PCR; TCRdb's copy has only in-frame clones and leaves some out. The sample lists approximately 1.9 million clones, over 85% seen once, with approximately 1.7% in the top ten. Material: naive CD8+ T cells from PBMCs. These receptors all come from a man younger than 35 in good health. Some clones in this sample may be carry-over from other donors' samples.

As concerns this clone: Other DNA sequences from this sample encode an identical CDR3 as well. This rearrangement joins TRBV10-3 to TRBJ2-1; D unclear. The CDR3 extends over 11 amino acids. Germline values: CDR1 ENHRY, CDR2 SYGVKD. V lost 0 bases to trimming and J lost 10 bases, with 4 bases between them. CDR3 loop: CAISESGEQFF. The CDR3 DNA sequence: TGTGCCATCAGTGAGTCTGGAGAGCAGTTCTTC.

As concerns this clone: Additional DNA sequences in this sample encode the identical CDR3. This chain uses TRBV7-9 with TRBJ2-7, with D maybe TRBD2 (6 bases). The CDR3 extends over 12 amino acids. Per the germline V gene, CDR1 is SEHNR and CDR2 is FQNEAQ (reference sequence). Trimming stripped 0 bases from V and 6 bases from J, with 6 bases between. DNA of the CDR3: TGTGCCAGCAGCTTAGCAGCGGGCGAGCAGTACTTC. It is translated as CASSLAAGEQYF.

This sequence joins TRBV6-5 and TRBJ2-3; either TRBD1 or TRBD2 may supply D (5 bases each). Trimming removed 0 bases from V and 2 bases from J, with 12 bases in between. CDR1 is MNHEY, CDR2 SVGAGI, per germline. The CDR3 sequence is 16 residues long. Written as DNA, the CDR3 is TGTGCCAGCAGTTACTCGGCTGGGGACCCCACAGATACGCAGTATTTT. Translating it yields CASSYSAGDPTDTQYF.

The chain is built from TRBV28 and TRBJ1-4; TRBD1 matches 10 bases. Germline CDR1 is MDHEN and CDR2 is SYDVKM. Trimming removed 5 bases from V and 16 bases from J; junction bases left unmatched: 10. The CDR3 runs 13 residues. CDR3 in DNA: TGTGCCAGCAGTCCGACCTTGACAGGGGGCAGGTTTTTT. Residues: CASSPTLTGGRFF.

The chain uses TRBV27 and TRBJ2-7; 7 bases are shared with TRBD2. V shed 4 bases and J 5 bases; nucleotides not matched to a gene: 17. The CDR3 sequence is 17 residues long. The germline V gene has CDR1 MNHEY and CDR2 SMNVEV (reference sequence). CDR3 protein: CASSSAPWEGGRDEQYF. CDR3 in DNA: TGTGCCAGCAGTTCCGCCCCGTGGGAGGGCGGTAGGGACGAGCAGTACTTC.

CDR3 residues: CASSVDINYGYTF. CDR3 in DNA: TGTGCCAGCAGCGTAGACATAAACTATGGCTACACCTTC. The chain joins TRBV9 to TRBJ1-2; D is unclear. Germline V gives CDR1 SGDLS, CDR2 YYNGEE. This CDR3 is 13 amino acids long. The V and J ends lost 0 bases and 2 bases respectively, with 5 bases between them.

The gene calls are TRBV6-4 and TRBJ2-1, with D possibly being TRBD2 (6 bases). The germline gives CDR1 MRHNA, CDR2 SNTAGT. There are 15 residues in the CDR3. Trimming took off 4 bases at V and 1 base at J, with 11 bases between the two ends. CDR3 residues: CASSATRGSYNEQFF. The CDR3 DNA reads TGTGCCAGCAGTGCCACGCGGGGTTCCTACAATGAGCAGTTCTTC.

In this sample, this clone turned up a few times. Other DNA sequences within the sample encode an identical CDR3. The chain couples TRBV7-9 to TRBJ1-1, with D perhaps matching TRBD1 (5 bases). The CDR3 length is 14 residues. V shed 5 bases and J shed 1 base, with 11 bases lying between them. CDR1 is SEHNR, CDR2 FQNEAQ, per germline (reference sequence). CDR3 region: CASSPTTGNTEAFF. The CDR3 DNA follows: TGTGCCAGCAGCCCTACTACAGGGAACACTGAAGCTTTCTTT. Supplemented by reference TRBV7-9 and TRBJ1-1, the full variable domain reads DTGVSQNPRHKITKRGQNVTFRCDPISEHNRLYWYRQTLGQGPEFLTYFQNEAQLEKSRLLSDRFSAERPKGSFSTLEIQRTEQGDSAMYLCASSPTTGNTEAFFGQGTRLTVV.

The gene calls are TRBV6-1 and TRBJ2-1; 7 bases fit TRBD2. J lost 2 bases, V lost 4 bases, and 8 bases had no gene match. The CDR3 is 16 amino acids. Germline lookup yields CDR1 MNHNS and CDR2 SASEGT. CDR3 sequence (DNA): TGTGCCAGCAGTGTCCGTCCGGGGGGAACCTACAATGAGCAGTTCTTC. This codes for CASSVRPGGTYNEQFF.

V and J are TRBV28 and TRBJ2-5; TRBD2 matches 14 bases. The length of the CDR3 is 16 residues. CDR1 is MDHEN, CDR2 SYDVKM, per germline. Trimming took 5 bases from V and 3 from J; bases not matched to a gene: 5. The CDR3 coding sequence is TGTGCCAGCAGTCCACGACTAGCGGGAGGGAAAGAGACCCAGTACTTC. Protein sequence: CASSPRLAGGKETQYF. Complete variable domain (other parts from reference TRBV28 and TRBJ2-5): DVKVTQSSRYLVKRTGEKVFLECVQDMDHENMFWYRQDPGLGLRLIYFSYDVKMKEKGDIPEGYSVSREKKERFSLILESASTNQTSMYLCASSPRLAGGKETQYFGPGTRLLVL.

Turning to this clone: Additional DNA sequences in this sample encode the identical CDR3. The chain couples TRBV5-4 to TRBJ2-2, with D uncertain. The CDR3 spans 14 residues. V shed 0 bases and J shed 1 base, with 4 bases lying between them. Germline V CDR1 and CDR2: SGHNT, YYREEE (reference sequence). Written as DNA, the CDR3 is TGTGCCAGCAGCTTGGTGGGGAACACCGGGGAGCTGTTTTTT. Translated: CASSLVGNTGELFF.

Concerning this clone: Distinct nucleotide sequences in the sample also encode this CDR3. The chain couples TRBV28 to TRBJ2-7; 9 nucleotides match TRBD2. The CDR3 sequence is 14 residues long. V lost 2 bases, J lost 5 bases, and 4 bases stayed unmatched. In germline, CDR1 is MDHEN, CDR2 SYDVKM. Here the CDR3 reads CASSLAGGPNEQYF. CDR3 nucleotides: TGTGCCAGCAGTTTAGCGGGAGGGCCCAACGAGCAGTACTTC.

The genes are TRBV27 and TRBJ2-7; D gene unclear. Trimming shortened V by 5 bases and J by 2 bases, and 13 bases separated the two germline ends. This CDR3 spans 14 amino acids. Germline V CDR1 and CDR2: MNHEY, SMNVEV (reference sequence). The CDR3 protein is CASSAGRVPYEQYF. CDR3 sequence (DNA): TGTGCCAGCAGTGCCGGAAGGGTTCCCTACGAGCAGTACTTC.

The CDR3 DNA reads TGTGCCAGCAGTACCGGGCCTAGAGGCACAGATACGCAGTATTTT. It translates to CASSTGPRGTDTQYF. This chain joins TRBV27 and TRBJ2-3; no reliable D call. Trimming removed 5 bases from V and 1 base from J, with 13 bases in between. Germline V gives CDR1 MNHEY, CDR2 SMNVEV (reference sequence). CDR3 size: 15 residues.

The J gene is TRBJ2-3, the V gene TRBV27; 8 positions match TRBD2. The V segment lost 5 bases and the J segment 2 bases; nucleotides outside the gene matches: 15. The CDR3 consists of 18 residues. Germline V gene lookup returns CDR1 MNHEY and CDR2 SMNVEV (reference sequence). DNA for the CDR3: TGTGCCAGCAGTCCACTAGCGGCGGAGTTCTTTAACACAGATACGCAGTATTTT. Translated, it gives CASSPLAAEFFNTDTQYF.

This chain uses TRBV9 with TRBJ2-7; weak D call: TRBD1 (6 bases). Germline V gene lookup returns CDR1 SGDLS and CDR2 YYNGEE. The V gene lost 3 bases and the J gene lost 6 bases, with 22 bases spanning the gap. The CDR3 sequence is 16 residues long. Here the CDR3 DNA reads TGTGCCAGCAGCGCGGAAGGGGGAAACCCCCTCATCGAGCAGTACTTC. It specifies CASSAEGGNPLIEQYF.

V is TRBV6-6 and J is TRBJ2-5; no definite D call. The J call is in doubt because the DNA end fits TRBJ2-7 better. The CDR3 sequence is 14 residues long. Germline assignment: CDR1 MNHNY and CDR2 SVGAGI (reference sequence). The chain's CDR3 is CASSYGFGAYEQYF. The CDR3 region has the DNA TGTGCCAGCAGTTATGGGTTTGGGGCCTACGAGCAGTACTTC.

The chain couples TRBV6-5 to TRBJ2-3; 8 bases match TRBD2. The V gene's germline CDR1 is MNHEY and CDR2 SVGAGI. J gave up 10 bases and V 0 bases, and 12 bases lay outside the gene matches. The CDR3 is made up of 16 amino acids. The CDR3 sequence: CASSYSIGLARSAQYF. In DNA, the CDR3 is TGTGCCAGCAGTTACTCGATCGGACTAGCCCGGAGTGCGCAGTATTTT.

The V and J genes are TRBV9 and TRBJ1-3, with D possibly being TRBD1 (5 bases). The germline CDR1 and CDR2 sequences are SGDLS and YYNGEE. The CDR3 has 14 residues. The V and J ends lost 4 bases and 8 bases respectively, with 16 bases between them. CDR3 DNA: TGTGCCAGCAGCTCTGGGGCGCTTGAGGACACCATATATTTT. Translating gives CASSSGALEDTIYF.

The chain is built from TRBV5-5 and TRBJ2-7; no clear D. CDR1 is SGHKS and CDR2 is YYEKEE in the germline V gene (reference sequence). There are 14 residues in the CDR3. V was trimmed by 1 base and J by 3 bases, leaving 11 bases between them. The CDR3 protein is CASSLRAVGYEQYF. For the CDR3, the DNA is TGTGCCAGCAGCTTGAGGGCAGTAGGCTACGAGCAGTACTTC. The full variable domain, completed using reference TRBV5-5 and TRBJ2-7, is DAGVTQSPTHLIKTRGQQVTLRCSPISGHKSVSWYQQVLGQGPQFIFQYYEKEERGRGNFPDRFSARQFPNYSSELNVNALLLGDSALYLCASSLRAVGYEQYFGPGTRLTVT.

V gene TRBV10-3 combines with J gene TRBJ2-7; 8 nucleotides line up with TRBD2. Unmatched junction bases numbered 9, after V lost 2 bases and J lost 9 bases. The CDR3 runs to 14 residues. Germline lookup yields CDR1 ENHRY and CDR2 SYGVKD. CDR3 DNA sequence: TGTGCCATCAGTGAGCCCGGGACTAGTTTCAGGCAGTACTTC. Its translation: CAISEPGTSFRQYF.

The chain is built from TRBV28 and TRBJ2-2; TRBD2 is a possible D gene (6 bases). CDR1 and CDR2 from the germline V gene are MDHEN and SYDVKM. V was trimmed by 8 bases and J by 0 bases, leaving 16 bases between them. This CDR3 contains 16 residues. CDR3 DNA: TGTGCCAGCCTCACAAACGGGACTCCGAACACCGGGGAGCTGTTTTTT. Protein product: CASLTNGTPNTGELFF.